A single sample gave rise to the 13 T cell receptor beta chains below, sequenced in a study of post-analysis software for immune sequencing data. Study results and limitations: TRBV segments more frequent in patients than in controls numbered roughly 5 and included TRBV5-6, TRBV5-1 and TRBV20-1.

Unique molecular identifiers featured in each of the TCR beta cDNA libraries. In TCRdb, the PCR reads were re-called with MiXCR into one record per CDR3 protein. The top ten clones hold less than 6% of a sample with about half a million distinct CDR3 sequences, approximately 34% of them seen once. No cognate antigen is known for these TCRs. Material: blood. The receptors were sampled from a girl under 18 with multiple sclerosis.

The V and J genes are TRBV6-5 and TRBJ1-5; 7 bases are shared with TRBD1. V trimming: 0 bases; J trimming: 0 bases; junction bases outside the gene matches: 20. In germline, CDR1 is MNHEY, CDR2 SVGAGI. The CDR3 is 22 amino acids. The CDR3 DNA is TGTGCCAGCAGTTACTCTAGCTCCTTTGGCAGGGGGGACTCCGCTAGCAATCAGCCCCAGCATTTT. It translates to CASSYSSSFGRGDSASNQPQHF.

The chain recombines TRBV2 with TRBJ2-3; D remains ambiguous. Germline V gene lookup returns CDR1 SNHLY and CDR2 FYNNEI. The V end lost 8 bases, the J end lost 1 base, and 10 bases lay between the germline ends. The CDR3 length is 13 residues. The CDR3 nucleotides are TGTGCCAGCGACCGCCCGGGCACAGATACGCAGTATTTT. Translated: CASDRPGTDTQYF.

The CDR3 DNA reads as TGTGCCAGCAGCCCATTGCACGCGAACACTGAAGCTTTCTTT. Translated, it gives CASSPLHANTEAFF. The chain recombines TRBV7-2 with TRBJ1-1; D is unresolved. CDR1 is SGHTA, CDR2 FQGNSA, per germline. This CDR3 has 14 amino acids. The germline V and J ends were trimmed by 5 bases and 1 base, with 11 bases remaining between them. Based on the CDR3 plus reference TRBV7-2 and TRBJ1-1, the full variable domain is GAGVSQSPSNKVTEKGKDVELRCDPISGHTALYWYRQSLGQGLEFLIYFQGNSAPDKSGLPSDRFSAERTGGSVSTLTIQRTQQEDSAVYLCASSPLHANTEAFFGQGTRLTVV.

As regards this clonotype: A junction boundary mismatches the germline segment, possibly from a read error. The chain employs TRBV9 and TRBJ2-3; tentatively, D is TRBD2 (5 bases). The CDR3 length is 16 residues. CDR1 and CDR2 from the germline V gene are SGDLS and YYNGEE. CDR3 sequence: CASSSRPVPSTDTRYF. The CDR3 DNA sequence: TGTGCCAGCAGCTCTCGTCCCGTCCCTAGCACAGATACGCGGTATTTT.

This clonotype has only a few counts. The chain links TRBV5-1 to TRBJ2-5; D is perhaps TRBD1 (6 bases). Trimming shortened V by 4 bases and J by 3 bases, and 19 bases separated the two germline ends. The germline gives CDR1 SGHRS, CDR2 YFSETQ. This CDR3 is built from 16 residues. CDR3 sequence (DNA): TGCGCCAGCAGCCGACGCCACAGGGCCATAGAAGAGACCCAGTACTTC. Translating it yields CASSRRHRAIEETQYF. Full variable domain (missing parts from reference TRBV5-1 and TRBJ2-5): KAGVTQTPRYLIKTRGQQVTLSCSPISGHRSVSWYQQTPGQGLQFLFEYFSETQRNKGNFPGRFSGRQFSNSRSEMNVSTLELGDSALYLCASSRRHRAIEETQYFGPGTRLLVL.

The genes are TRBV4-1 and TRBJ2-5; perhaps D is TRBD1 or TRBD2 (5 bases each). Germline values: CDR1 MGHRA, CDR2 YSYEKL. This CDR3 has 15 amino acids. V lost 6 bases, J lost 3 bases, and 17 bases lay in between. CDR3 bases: TGCGCCAGCAGACGGCCGGGACGAAGAGAAGAGACCCAGTACTTC. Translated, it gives CASRRPGRREETQYF.

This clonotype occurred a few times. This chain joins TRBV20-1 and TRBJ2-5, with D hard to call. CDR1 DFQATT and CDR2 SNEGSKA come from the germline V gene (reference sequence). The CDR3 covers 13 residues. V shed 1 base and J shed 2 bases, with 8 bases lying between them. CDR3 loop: CSARGSLQETQYF. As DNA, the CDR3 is TGCAGTGCTAGAGGCAGCCTTCAAGAGACCCAGTACTTC.

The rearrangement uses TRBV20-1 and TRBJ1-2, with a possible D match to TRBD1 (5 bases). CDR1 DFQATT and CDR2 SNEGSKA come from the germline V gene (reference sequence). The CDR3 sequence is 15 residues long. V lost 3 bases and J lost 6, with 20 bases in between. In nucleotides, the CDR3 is TGCAGTGCTAGTGAGGGCCGAGGGGTGCGGAATGGCTACACCTTC. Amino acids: CSASEGRGVRNGYTF.

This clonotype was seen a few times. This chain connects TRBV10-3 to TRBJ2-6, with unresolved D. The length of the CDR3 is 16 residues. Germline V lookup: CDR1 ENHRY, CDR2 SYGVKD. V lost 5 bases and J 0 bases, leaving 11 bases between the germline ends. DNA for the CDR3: TGTGCCATCAGTCTACCCGAGGTCTCTGGGGCCAACGTCCTGACTTTC. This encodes CAISLPEVSGANVLTF.

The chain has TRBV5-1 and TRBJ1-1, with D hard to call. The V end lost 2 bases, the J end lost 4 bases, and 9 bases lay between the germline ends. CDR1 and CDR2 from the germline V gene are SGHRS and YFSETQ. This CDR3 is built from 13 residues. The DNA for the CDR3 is TGCGCCAGCAGCTTTCGTGAAAGCACTGAAGCTTTCTTT. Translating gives CASSFRESTEAFF.

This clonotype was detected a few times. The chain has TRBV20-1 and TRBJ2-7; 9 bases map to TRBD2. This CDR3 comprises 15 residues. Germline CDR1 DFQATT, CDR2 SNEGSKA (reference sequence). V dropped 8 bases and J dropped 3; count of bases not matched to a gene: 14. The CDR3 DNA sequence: TGCAGTCAAGGGAGGCGTAGCGGGGGAAACTACGAGCAGTACTTC. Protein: CSQGRRSGGNYEQYF.

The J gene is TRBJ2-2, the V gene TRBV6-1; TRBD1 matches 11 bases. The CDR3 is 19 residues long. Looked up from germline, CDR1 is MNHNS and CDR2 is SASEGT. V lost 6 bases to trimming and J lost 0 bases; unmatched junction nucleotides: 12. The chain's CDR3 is CASRHGTGGNLPNTGELFF. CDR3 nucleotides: TGTGCCAGCAGGCACGGGACAGGGGGAAATTTGCCGAACACCGGGGAGCTGTTTTTT.

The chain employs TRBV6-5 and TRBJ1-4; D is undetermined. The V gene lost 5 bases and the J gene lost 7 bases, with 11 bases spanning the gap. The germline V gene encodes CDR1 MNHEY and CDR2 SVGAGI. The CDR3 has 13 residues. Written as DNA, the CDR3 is TGTGCCAGCAGTCTCGACCATTCTGAAAAACTGTTTTTT. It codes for CASSLDHSEKLFF.